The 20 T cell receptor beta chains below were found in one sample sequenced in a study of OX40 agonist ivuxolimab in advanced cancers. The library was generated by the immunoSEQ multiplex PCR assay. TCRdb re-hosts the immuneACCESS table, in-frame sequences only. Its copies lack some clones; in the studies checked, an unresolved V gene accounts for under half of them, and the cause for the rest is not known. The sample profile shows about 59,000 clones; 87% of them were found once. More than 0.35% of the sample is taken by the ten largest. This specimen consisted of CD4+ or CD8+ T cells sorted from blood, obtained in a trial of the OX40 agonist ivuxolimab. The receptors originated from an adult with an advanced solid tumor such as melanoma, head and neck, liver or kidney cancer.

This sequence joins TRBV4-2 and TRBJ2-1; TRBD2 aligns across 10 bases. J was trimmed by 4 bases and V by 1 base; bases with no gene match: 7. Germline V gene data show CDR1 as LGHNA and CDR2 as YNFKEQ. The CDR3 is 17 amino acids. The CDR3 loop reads CASSQGVRTSGYNEQFF. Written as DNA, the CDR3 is TGTGCCAGCAGCCAAGGAGTCAGGACTAGCGGATACAATGAGCAGTTCTTC.

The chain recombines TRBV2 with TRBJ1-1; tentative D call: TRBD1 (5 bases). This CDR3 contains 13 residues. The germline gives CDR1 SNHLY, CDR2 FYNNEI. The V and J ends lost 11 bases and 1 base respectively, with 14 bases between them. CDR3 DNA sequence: TGTGCCCCCGAGAACAGGAGGAACACTGAAGCTTTCTTT. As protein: CAPENRRNTEAFF. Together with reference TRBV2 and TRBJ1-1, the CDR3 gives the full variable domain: EPEVTQTPSHQVTQMGQEVILRCVPISNHLYFYWYRQILGQKVEFLVSFYNNEISEKSEIFDDQFSVERPDGSNFTLKIRSTKLEDSAMYFCAPENRRNTEAFFGQGTRLTVV.

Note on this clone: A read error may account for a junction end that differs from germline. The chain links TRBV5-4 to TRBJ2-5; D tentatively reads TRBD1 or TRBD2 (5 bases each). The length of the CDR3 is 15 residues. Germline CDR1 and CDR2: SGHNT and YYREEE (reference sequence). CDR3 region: CTSSPGTFQEETQYF. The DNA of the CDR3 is TGTACCAGCAGCCCCGGGACGTTCCAAGAAGAGACCCAGTACTTC.

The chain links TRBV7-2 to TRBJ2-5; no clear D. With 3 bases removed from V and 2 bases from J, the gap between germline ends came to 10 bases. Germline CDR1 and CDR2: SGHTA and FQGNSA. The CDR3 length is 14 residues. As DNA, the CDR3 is TGTGCCAGCAGCTTGCTGACTTCGCAAGAGACCCAGTACTTC. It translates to CASSLLTSQETQYF.

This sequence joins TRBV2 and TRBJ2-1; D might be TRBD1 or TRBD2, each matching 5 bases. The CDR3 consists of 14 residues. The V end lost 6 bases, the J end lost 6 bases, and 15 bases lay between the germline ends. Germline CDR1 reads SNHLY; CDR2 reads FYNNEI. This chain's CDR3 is CASSPGPSANEQFF. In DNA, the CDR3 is TGTGCCAGCAGCCCGGGGCCCTCCGCCAATGAGCAGTTCTTC.

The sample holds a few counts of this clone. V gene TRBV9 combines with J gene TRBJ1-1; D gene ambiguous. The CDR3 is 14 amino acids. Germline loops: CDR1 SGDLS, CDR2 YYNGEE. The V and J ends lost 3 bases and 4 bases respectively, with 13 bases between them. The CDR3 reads CASSGWHHSTEAFF. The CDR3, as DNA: TGTGCCAGCAGCGGGTGGCATCACAGCACTGAAGCTTTCTTT.

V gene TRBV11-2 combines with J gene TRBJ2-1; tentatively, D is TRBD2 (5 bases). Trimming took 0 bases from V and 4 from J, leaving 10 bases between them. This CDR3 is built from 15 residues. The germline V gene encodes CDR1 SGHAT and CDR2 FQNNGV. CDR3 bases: TGTGCCAGCAGCTTAGAGCCGGGATTTTACAATGAGCAGTTCTTC. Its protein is CASSLEPGFYNEQFF.

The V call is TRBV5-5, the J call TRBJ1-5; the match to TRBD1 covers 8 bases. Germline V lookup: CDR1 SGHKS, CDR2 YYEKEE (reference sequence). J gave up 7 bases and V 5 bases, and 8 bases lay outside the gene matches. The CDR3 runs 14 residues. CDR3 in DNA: TGTGCCAGCAGAAGGGGGACAGGAGGCCAGCCCCAGCATTTT. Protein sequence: CASRRGTGGQPQHF.

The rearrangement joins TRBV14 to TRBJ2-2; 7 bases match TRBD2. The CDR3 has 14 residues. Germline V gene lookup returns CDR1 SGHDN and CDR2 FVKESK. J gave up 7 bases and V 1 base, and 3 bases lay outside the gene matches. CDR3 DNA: TGTGCCAGCAGCCAAGGTTCGGGAGGCGGGGAGCTGTTTTTT. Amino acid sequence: CASSQGSGGGELFF. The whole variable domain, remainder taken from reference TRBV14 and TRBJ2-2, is EAGVTQFPSHSVIEKGQTVTLRCDPISGHDNLYWYRRVMGKEIKFLLHFVKESKQDESGMPNNRFLAERTGGTYSTLKVQPAELEDSGVYFCASSQGSGGGELFFGEGSRLTVL.

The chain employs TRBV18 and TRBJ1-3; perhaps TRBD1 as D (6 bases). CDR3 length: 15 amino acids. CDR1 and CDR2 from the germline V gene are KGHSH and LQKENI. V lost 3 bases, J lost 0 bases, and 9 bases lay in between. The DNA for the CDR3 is TGTGCCAGCTCACCTACAGGGACCTCTGGAAACACCATATATTTT. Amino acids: CASSPTGTSGNTIYF.

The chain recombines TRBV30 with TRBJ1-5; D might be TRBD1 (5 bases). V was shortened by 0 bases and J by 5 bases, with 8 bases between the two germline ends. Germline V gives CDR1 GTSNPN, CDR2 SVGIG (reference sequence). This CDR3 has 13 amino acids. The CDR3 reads CAWSVRGDQPQHF. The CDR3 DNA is TGTGCCTGGAGTGTTCGGGGGGATCAGCCCCAGCATTTT.

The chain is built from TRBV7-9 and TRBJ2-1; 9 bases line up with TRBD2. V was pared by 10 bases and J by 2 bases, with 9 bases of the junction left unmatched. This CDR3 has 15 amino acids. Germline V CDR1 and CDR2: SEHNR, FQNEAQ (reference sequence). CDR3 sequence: CATEIAGATYNEQFF. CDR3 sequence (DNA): TGTGCCACGGAAATAGCGGGAGCGACCTACAATGAGCAGTTCTTC.

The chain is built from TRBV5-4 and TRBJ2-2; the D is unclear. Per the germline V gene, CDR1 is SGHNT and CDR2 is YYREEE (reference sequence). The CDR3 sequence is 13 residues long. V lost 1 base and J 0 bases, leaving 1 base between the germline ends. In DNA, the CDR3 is TGTGCCAGCAGCTTGCCGAACACCGGGGAGCTGTTTTTT. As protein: CASSLPNTGELFF.

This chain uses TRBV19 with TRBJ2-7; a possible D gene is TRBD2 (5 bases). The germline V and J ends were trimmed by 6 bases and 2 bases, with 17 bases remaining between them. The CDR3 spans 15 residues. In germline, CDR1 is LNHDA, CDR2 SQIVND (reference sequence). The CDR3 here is CASSRRTAPTYEQYF. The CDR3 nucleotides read TGTGCCAGTAGCCGCAGGACTGCCCCCACCTACGAGCAGTACTTC.

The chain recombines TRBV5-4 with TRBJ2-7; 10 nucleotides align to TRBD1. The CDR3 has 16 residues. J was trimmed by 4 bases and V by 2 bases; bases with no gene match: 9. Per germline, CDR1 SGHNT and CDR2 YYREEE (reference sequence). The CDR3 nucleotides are TGTGCCAGCAGCTTTGATATAGGACAGGGGGTTTACGAGCAGTACTTC. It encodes CASSFDIGQGVYEQYF.

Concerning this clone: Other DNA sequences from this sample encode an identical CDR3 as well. In DNA form, the CDR3 reads TGTGCCAGCTCACCACGGACAGGGGACAATGAGCAGTTCTTC. Protein product: CASSPRTGDNEQFF. The chain is built from TRBV18 and TRBJ2-1; 9 nucleotides match TRBD1. The ends lost 1 base at V and 5 bases at J; junction bases unmatched: 0. CDR1 is KGHSH, CDR2 LQKENI, per germline. The CDR3 has 14 residues.

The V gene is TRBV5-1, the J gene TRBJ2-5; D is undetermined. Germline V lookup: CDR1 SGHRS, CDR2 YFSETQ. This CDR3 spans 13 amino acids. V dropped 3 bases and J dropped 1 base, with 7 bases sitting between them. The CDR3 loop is CASSSGSQETQYF. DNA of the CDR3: TGCGCCAGCAGCTCCGGGTCCCAAGAGACCCAGTACTTC.

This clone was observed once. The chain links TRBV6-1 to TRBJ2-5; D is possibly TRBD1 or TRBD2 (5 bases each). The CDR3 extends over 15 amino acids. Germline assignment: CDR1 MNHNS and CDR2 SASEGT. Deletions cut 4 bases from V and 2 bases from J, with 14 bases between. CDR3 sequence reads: CASSGGNRRQETQYF. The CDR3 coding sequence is TGTGCCAGCAGTGGGGGAAACAGGAGGCAAGAGACCCAGTACTTC.

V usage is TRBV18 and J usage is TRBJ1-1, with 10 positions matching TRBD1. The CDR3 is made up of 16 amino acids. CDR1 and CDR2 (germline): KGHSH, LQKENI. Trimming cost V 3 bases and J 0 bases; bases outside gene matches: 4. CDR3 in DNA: TGTGCCAGCTCACCGACAGGGGGCAGGATGAACACTGAAGCTTTCTTT. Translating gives CASSPTGGRMNTEAFF.

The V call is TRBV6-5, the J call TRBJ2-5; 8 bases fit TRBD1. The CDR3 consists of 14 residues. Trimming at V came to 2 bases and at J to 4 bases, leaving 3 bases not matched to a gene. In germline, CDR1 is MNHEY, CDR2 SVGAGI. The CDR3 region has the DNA TGTGCCAGCAGTTACGCAGGGGGCCGAGAGACCCAGTACTTC. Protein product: CASSYAGGRETQYF.